Following are 15 T cell receptor beta chains from one sample sequenced in a study of blood T cell repertoires in COVID-19. Measured with immunoSEQ multiplex PCR; TCRdb has only the in-frame clones, and not every one. The top ten clones hold approximately 3.3% of a sample with some 80,000 clones, about 83% of them seen once. Sequencing was carried out using peripheral blood. Source of these receptors: a middle-aged man with acute or convalescent COVID-19.

The chain has TRBV27 and TRBJ2-3; D might be TRBD2 (6 bases). Trimming removed 6 bases from V and 4 bases from J, with 11 bases in between. The CDR3 has 13 residues. Germline-derived CDR1 and CDR2 are MNHEY and SMNVEV (reference sequence). This CDR3 is CASRGDLSDTQYF. The CDR3 coding sequence is TGTGCCAGCAGAGGGGACTTATCAGATACGCAGTATTTT.

The chain joins TRBV4-1 to TRBJ1-1, with D uncertain. CDR1 is MGHRA and CDR2 is YSYEKL in the germline V gene. This CDR3 region has 15 residues. V shed 2 bases and J shed 1 base, with 11 bases lying between them. CDR3 sequence reads: CASSQSPPGNTEAFF. In nucleotides, the CDR3 is TGCGCCAGCAGCCAATCTCCGCCGGGGAACACTGAAGCTTTCTTT.

This clone has only one observation. The chain combines TRBV5-8 with TRBJ2-7, with a tentative D call TRBD1 (5 bases). The CDR3 sequence is 13 residues long. The germline V and J ends were trimmed by 3 bases and 3 bases, with 10 bases remaining between them. Germline V gene sequence: CDR1 SGHTS, CDR2 YDEGEE. The CDR3 loop reads CASSWGQNYEQYF. In DNA, the CDR3 is TGTGCCAGCAGCTGGGGCCAAAACTACGAGCAGTACTTC.

V is TRBV6-1 and J is TRBJ1-5; TRBD1 agrees at 9 bases. Germline assignment: CDR1 MNHNS and CDR2 SASEGT. Unmatched junction bases numbered 5, after V lost 2 bases and J lost 6 bases. The CDR3 runs 15 residues. CDR3 in DNA: TGTGCCAGCAGTGAACAGGGACAGGGCCGTCAGCCCCAGCATTTT. Translating gives CASSEQGQGRQPQHF.

The chain recombines TRBV6-2 or TRBV6-3 with TRBJ2-7; tentative D call: TRBD1 (5 bases). Germline lookup yields CDR1 MNHEY and CDR2 SVGEGT. The CDR3 extends over 15 amino acids. Between the trimmed V and J ends, which lost 5 bases and 3 bases, there was a span of 17 bases. The chain's CDR3 is CASSRMTVLSYEQYF. CDR3 DNA sequence: TGTGCCAGCAGTCGCATGACAGTGTTGAGCTACGAGCAGTACTTC.

This chain links TRBV3-1 (or the pseudogene TRBV3-2) with TRBJ2-7; D is unresolved. V was cut by 1 base and J by 5 bases, with 24 bases left in between. The CDR3 is made up of 18 amino acids. Per germline, CDR1 LGHDT and CDR2 YNNKEL (reference sequence). CDR3 residues: CASSQAELAGRLVHEQYF. The CDR3 region has the DNA TGTGCCAGCAGCCAAGCAGAATTAGCTGGAAGACTGGTGCACGAGCAGTACTTC.

This clone was observed a single time. The chain recombines TRBV19 with TRBJ1-5; maybe TRBD1 (6 bases). The CDR3 has 16 amino acids. CDR1 is LNHDA and CDR2 is SQIVND in the germline V gene (reference sequence). V lost 3 bases and J lost 5, with 17 bases in between. The CDR3 region has the DNA TGTGCCAGTAGTATGGGGTTGCGGGGGGCATATCAGCCCCAGCATTTT. It translates to CASSMGLRGAYQPQHF. The complete variable domain, with remaining parts taken from reference TRBV19 and TRBJ1-5, reads DGGITQSPKYLFRKEGQNVTLSCEQNLNHDAMYWYRQDPGQGLRLIYYSQIVNDFQKGDIAEGYSVSREKKESFPLTVTSAQKNPTAFYLCASSMGLRGAYQPQHFGDGTRLSIL.

The V call is TRBV23-1, the J call TRBJ1-1; D is uncertain. TRBV23-1 is an ORF; its function is uncertain. The CDR3 loop spans 14 amino acids. Trimming stripped 8 bases from V and 1 base from J, with 14 bases between. CDR3 DNA sequence: TGCGCCAGCTCCTCTGGACTACCGAACACTGAAGCTTTCTTT. Amino acids: CASSSGLPNTEAFF.

This rearrangement joins TRBV7-8 to TRBJ1-2, with D possibly TRBD1 on 6 matching bases. Germline V gives CDR1 SGHVS, CDR2 FQNEAQ. The CDR3 runs 19 residues. V was shortened by 2 bases and J by 3 bases, with 25 bases between the two germline ends. The CDR3 protein is CASSLNLEQGDVRHYGYTF. CDR3 sequence (DNA): TGTGCCAGCAGCTTAAATCTCGAACAGGGAGACGTGCGGCACTATGGCTACACCTTC.

The gene calls are TRBV4-1 and TRBJ1-2, with 8 bases that match TRBD1. CDR1 MGHRA and CDR2 YSYEKL come from the germline V gene. Trimming removed 0 bases from V and 7 bases from J; junction bases left unmatched: 7. CDR3 size: 15 residues. In nucleotides, the CDR3 is TGCGCCAGCAGCCAAGAGGGGGCAACAGGGGGTGGCTACACCTTC. Its translation: CASSQEGATGGGYTF.

The rearrangement links TRBV5-1 to TRBJ2-7; weak D call: TRBD2 (6 bases). The ends were cut back, 3 bases at V and 2 bases at J, with 18 bases in the middle. Germline CDR1 reads SGHRS; CDR2 reads YFSETQ. The CDR3 totals 16 residues. CDR3 in amino acids: CASSSRRGGAAYEQYF. The CDR3 DNA sequence: TGCGCCAGCAGCTCAAGGAGGGGAGGAGCCGCCTACGAGCAGTACTTC. The variable domain in full, with the rest retrieved from reference TRBV5-1 and TRBJ2-7, is KAGVTQTPRYLIKTRGQQVTLSCSPISGHRSVSWYQQTPGQGLQFLFEYFSETQRNKGNFPGRFSGRQFSNSRSEMNVSTLELGDSALYLCASSSRRGGAAYEQYFGPGTRLTVT.

This chain connects TRBV6-2 or TRBV6-3 to TRBJ2-1; 11 nucleotides agree with TRBD2. This CDR3 region has 20 residues. In germline, CDR1 is MNHEY, CDR2 SVGEGT. With 2 bases clipped from V and 0 bases from J, the junction kept 12 bases outside the gene matches. The CDR3 region is CASSYPRLAGFSSSYNEQFF. The CDR3 DNA sequence: TGTGCCAGCAGTTACCCGAGACTAGCGGGATTTTCGAGCTCCTACAATGAGCAGTTCTTC.

The chain has TRBV19 and TRBJ2-1; D is ambiguous. Germline CDR1 reads LNHDA; CDR2 reads SQIVND (reference sequence). CDR3 length: 13 amino acids. V lost 9 bases and J lost 3, with 12 bases in between. The DNA of the CDR3 is TGTGCCAGCGCCCTAAGAGGCTACAATGAGCAGTTCTTC. This codes for CASALRGYNEQFF.

V is TRBV7-2 and J is TRBJ2-1; the D gene is possibly TRBD2 (6 bases). Germline V CDR1 and CDR2: SGHTA, FQGNSA. This CDR3 spans 15 amino acids. Trimming took 1 base from V and 8 from J, leaving 15 bases between them. The CDR3 protein is CASSLEAPRRDEQFF. The CDR3 DNA reads as TGTGCCAGCAGCTTAGAGGCCCCACGGAGGGATGAGCAGTTCTTC.

With respect to this clone: At one end, the junction sequence differs from germline, possibly due to a read error. The V and J genes are TRBV6-2 or TRBV6-3 and TRBJ2-3; 7 bases are shared with TRBD1. This CDR3 is built from 17 residues. Per germline, CDR1 MNHEY and CDR2 SVGEGT. The CDR3 bases are TGTGCCAGCAGTAACTCAATCCGGGACAGTCAAACAGATACGCAGTATTTT. Its translation: CASSNSIRDSQTDTQYF.